Following are 21 T cell receptor beta chains from one sample sequenced in a study of shared clonotypes between healthy human individuals. The data were produced by immunoSEQ multiplex PCR, yet TCRdb's version contains in-frame clones alone and is incomplete. The table records 650,000 to 800,000 clones, around 77% of them present only once. The sequencing input was memory CD4+ T cells sorted from blood. Subset meaning: CD45RA-negative fraction. Receptors were obtained from a woman in her 30s in good health.

The chain is built from TRBV5-5 and TRBJ1-2; maybe TRBD1 (5 bases). This CDR3 is 15 amino acids long. Trimming shortened V by 0 bases and J by 5 bases, and 14 bases separated the two germline ends. The germline V gene encodes CDR1 SGHKS and CDR2 YYEKEE (reference sequence). In DNA form, the CDR3 reads TGTGCCAGCAGCTTGGCGGAGGGACCTCTTTATGGCTACACCTTC. It translates to CASSLAEGPLYGYTF.

The chain has TRBV30 and TRBJ2-5; tentative D call: TRBD2 (7 bases). The CDR3 has 13 amino acids. The V end was cut by 3 bases, the J end by 5 bases, with 13 bases between. The germline gives CDR1 GTSNPN, CDR2 SVGIG (reference sequence). CDR3 protein: CAWRRGAGETQYF. The CDR3 nucleotides are TGTGCCTGGAGACGGGGGGCTGGCGAGACCCAGTACTTC.

V gene TRBV2 combines with J gene TRBJ2-7; D unclear. V shed 7 bases and J shed 3 bases, with 22 bases lying between them. Germline values: CDR1 SNHLY, CDR2 FYNNEI. This CDR3 comprises 16 residues. DNA of the CDR3: TGTGCCAGCACACTTCAGCCCTCCCCCCTATTCTACGAGCAGTACTTC. Translation: CASTLQPSPLFYEQYF.

V and J are TRBV15 and TRBJ2-5; D is undetermined. The DNA end is a closer match to TRBJ2-7, so the J assignment may be wrong. The CDR3 is made up of 15 amino acids. CDR1 and CDR2 (germline): LNHNV, YYDKDF (reference sequence). CDR3 loop: CATSPRSVPAYEQYF. The CDR3 region has the DNA TGTGCCACCAGTCCCAGGAGCGTCCCTGCCTACGAGCAGTACTTC.

This clone was seen just once. The DNA for the CDR3 is TGTGCCTGGAGTGGCCCCGGGACAGGGTTTCTGGGTGGGGCCAACGTCCTGACTTTC. This codes for CAWSGPGTGFLGGANVLTF. This sequence joins TRBV30 and TRBJ2-6; 9 bases map to TRBD1. Germline CDR1 is GTSNPN and CDR2 is SVGIG (reference sequence). V lost 1 base to trimming and J lost 3 bases; unmatched junction nucleotides: 13. The CDR3 has 19 amino acids.

This chain uses TRBV30 with TRBJ2-7; weak D call: TRBD1 (6 bases). V lost 3 bases and J 5 bases, leaving 20 bases between the germline ends. CDR3 length: 15 residues. Per the germline V gene, CDR1 is GTSNPN and CDR2 is SVGIG (reference sequence). CDR3 protein: CAWSQFSGVSDEQYF. DNA of the CDR3: TGTGCCTGGAGCCAATTTTCAGGGGTTTCGGACGAGCAGTACTTC.

V gene TRBV5-4 combines with J gene TRBJ2-3; D is possibly TRBD2 (5 bases). The CDR3 is 14 amino acids. Germline V gene data show CDR1 as SGHNT and CDR2 as YYREEE (reference sequence). Trimming removed 0 bases at V and 6 bases at J, with 11 bases between. DNA for the CDR3: TGTGCCAGCAGCTTGGTCACGGGAACGGATACGCAGTATTTT. Protein: CASSLVTGTDTQYF. Together with reference TRBV5-4 and TRBJ2-3, the CDR3 gives the full variable domain: ETGVTQSPTHLIKTRGQQVTLRCSSQSGHNTVSWYQQALGQGPQFIFQYYREEENGRGNFPPRFSGLQFPNYSSELNVNALELDDSALYLCASSLVTGTDTQYFGPGTRLTVL.

The chain combines TRBV7-6 with TRBJ2-2; D is uncertain. Germline V gene data show CDR1 as SGHVS and CDR2 as FNYEAQ. Trimming pared 1 base from V and 0 bases from J, leaving 3 bases between. The length of the CDR3 is 14 residues. The DNA for the CDR3 is TGTGCCAGCAGCTTAGGTGCGAACACCGGGGAGCTGTTTTTT. Amino acid sequence: CASSLGANTGELFF.

The rearrangement uses TRBV7-9 and TRBJ1-1; D is perhaps TRBD1 (5 bases). V lost 1 base, J lost 0 bases, and 12 bases lay in between. Germline CDR1 SEHNR, CDR2 FQNEAQ (reference sequence). The CDR3 is 16 residues long. In DNA, the CDR3 is TGTGCCAGCAGCTTAGGCGGACACCCCGTGAACACTGAAGCTTTCTTT. Translated: CASSLGGHPVNTEAFF.

This clone turned up a few times. This sequence joins TRBV6-4 and TRBJ1-5; D ambiguous. Germline V gene sequence: CDR1 MRHNA, CDR2 SNTAGT. The V end was cut by 6 bases, the J end by 1 base, with 7 bases between. CDR3 length equals 13 residues. The CDR3 is CASSADSNQPQHF. The CDR3 nucleotides read TGTGCCAGCAGCGCGGACAGCAATCAGCCCCAGCATTTT.

V is TRBV7-2 and J is TRBJ2-7, with D unresolved. The CDR3 spans 13 residues. Trimming shortened V by 3 bases and J by 6 bases, and 12 bases separated the two germline ends. In germline, CDR1 is SGHTA, CDR2 FQGNSA. The CDR3 DNA sequence: TGTGCCAGCAGCTTTAGCAGTATTGGCGAGCAGTACTTC. This sequence encodes CASSFSSIGEQYF.

The chain joins TRBV27 to TRBJ2-5; TRBD2 agrees at 8 bases. Germline V gene lookup returns CDR1 MNHEY and CDR2 SMNVEV (reference sequence). The CDR3 totals 14 residues. Germline trimming cut 6 bases from V and 5 bases from J; bases unmatched to any gene: 8. The CDR3 sequence: CASSRLASMETQYF. The CDR3 bases are TGTGCCAGCAGCCGACTAGCGTCCATGGAGACCCAGTACTTC.

This chain connects TRBV18 to TRBJ2-2; no clear D gene. V was trimmed by 6 bases and J by 1 base, leaving 9 bases between them. CDR3 length: 14 residues. From germline, CDR1 is KGHSH and CDR2 LQKENI. CDR3 nucleotides: TGTGCCAGCTCCCCCGAGGTGAACACCGGGGAGCTGTTTTTT. Amino acids: CASSPEVNTGELFF.

Many counts were recorded for this clone. The chain employs TRBV7-2 and TRBJ1-1; D remains unclear. CDR3 length: 13 residues. Germline assignment: CDR1 SGHTA and CDR2 FQGNSA. Trimming took 5 bases from V and 3 from J, leaving 10 bases between them. The DNA of the CDR3 is TGTGCCAGCAGCGTGCAGTCGGACACTGAAGCTTTCTTT. Amino acids: CASSVQSDTEAFF.

The gene calls are TRBV14 and TRBJ1-2, with D unclear. This CDR3 has 13 residues. V was pared by 0 bases and J by 5 bases, with 7 bases between. Germline-derived CDR1 and CDR2 are SGHDN and FVKESK. For the CDR3, the DNA is TGTGCCAGCAGCCAAGATCAAGGGTATGGCTACACCTTC. It encodes CASSQDQGYGYTF.

CDR3 nucleotides: TGTGCCAGCAGCCAAGCAGGGGCTTGGGGCACAGATACGCAGTATTTT. It yields the protein CASSQAGAWGTDTQYF. The chain employs TRBV14 and TRBJ2-3; maybe TRBD1 (6 bases). V lost 1 base to trimming and J lost 1 base, with 12 bases between them. The CDR3 contains 16 residues. Germline-derived CDR1 and CDR2 are SGHDN and FVKESK.

This clone was seen only a few times. A much larger clone lies a single base off, so this may be a read error. This sample includes further DNA sequences coding for the same CDR3. J is TRBJ2-1 and V is TRBV5-1; 7 bases agree with TRBD2. V dropped 4 bases and J dropped 1; count of bases not matched to a gene: 5. The CDR3 spans 15 residues. Germline V gene lookup returns CDR1 SGHRS and CDR2 YFSETQ. The CDR3 sequence: CASSSSSGSYNEQFF. The CDR3 DNA is TGCGCCAGCAGCAGCTCTAGCGGTTCCTACAATGAGCAGTTCTTC. Variable domain in full (rest from reference TRBV5-1 and TRBJ2-1): KAGVTQTPRYLIKTRGQQVTLSCSPISGHRSVSWYQQTPGQGLQFLFEYFSETQRNKGNFPGRFSGRQFSNSRSEMNVSTLELGDSALYLCASSSSSGSYNEQFFGPGTRLTVL.

The table lists this clone with many counts. The V gene is TRBV7-8, the J gene TRBJ2-1; tentative D call: TRBD2 (5 bases). V gave up 0 bases and J gave up 8 bases, with 14 bases separating them. Per the germline V gene, CDR1 is SGHVS and CDR2 is FQNEAQ. The CDR3 covers 15 residues. The CDR3 reads CASSLARVAADEQFF. The CDR3 coding sequence is TGTGCCAGCAGCTTAGCGCGGGTGGCGGCCGATGAGCAGTTCTTC.

The gene calls are TRBV7-9 and TRBJ1-2; 7 nucleotides align to TRBD1. The germline gives CDR1 SEHNR, CDR2 FQNEAQ (reference sequence). The V gene end was trimmed by 5 bases and the J gene end by 4 bases; junction bases not matched to a gene: 10. The CDR3 is made up of 15 amino acids. DNA of the CDR3: TGTGCCAGCAGCCCTAGGGGGCAAGGACCCTATGGCTACACCTTC. Protein: CASSPRGQGPYGYTF.

The chain uses TRBV19 and TRBJ2-5, with D uncertain. The V and J ends lost 3 bases and 1 base respectively, with 9 bases between them. Germline V lookup: CDR1 LNHDA, CDR2 SQIVND (reference sequence). CDR3 length equals 14 residues. The DNA for the CDR3 is TGTGCCAGTAGTATGTGGAACCCCCAAGAGACCCAGTACTTC. Its protein product is CASSMWNPQETQYF. Full variable domain (rest looked up from reference TRBV19 and TRBJ2-5): DGGITQSPKYLFRKEGQNVTLSCEQNLNHDAMYWYRQDPGQGLRLIYYSQIVNDFQKGDIAEGYSVSREKKESFPLTVTSAQKNPTAFYLCASSMWNPQETQYFGPGTRLLVL.

This CDR3 reads CASFRMQNEQFF. The CDR3 DNA is TGTGCCAGCTTTAGGATGCAGAATGAGCAGTTCTTC. This sequence joins TRBV2 and TRBJ2-1; D is ambiguous. Germline V gene sequence: CDR1 SNHLY, CDR2 FYNNEI. With 8 bases removed from V and 7 bases from J, the gap between germline ends came to 12 bases. CDR3 length equals 12 residues.